This TCR beta chain was identified in a study of T-cell reconstitution after alpha-beta-depleted transplantation in children. Study-level findings and limits: Most T-cell counts and diversity one year after the transplant came from T cells that were newly produced. Approximately two months post-transplant, alpha-beta T cells reportedly originated from several hundred expanded graft clones.

V gave up 0 bases and J gave up 1 base, with 9 bases separating them. The CDR3 has 14 amino acids. CDR1 DFQATT and CDR2 SNEGSKA come from the germline V gene (reference sequence). Notes on this clonotype: Its antigen is as yet unknown.

Unique molecular identifiers were incorporated when the TCRbeta library was constructed. TCRdb called the PCR reads again in MiXCR, with one record for every CDR3 protein. Found here are just over 200,000 distinct CDR3 sequences, roughly 8.1% of them singletons; the top ten hold about a third. Sequencing used PBMCs, mostly from graft donor cells, obtained 360 days after TCRalphabeta/CD19-depleted stem cell transplant. The source of this sequence is a male patient between 2 and 9 years old who had a stem cell transplant for acute myeloid leukemia, so the T cells may come from the graft donor. The chain is built from TRBV20-1 and TRBJ1-1; D not resolved. The CDR3 spells CSARDSVGNTEAFF. DNA of the CDR3: TGCAGTGCTAGAGATTCGGTAGGGAACACTGAAGCTTTCTTT.